What follows are 18 T cell receptor beta chains derived from one specimen sequenced in a study of T cell repertoires in cytomegalovirus infection. TCRdb used MiXCR to reprocess the reads, holding one entry per CDR3 protein. Of under 350,000 distinct CDR3 sequences in the sample, around 20% are singletons; the top ten hold 15% to 20%. These receptors lack a known antigen. Specimen: cultured PBMCs, collected from culture after CMV antigen stimulation. These receptors all come from a human donor in good health (CMV status not recorded). Some clones in this sample may be carry-over from other donors' samples.

This clonotype was recorded at least ten times. The V call is TRBV7-2, the J call TRBJ2-3; 7 nucleotides match TRBD2. CDR1 and CDR2 from the germline V gene are SGHTA and FQGNSA. Trimming at V came to 1 base and at J to 0 bases, leaving 1 base not matched to a gene. This CDR3 is built from 15 residues. In DNA form, the CDR3 reads TGTGCCAGCAGCTTAGACGGGGGGAGCACAGATACGCAGTATTTT. Its translation is CASSLDGGSTDTQYF.

This clonotype has at least ten counts. The chain couples TRBV7-8 to TRBJ2-3; 8 bases map to TRBD2. Germline V gives CDR1 SGHVS, CDR2 FQNEAQ. Germline trimming cut 5 bases from V and 5 bases from J; bases unmatched to any gene: 12. The CDR3 covers 16 residues. The chain's CDR3 is CASSTPSGSLIDTQYF. In DNA form, the CDR3 reads TGTGCCAGCAGCACCCCAAGCGGGAGTCTTATAGATACGCAGTATTTT.

The chain employs TRBV10-3 and TRBJ1-2; possible D gene TRBD1, 5 bases. V was clipped by 0 bases and J by 3 bases, with 26 bases between them. CDR1 and CDR2 from the germline V gene are ENHRY and SYGVKD. This CDR3 contains 20 residues. The CDR3 sequence: CAISESLKGSGLKVHYGYTF. CDR3 bases: TGTGCCATCAGTGAGTCGTTGAAGGGGTCGGGACTCAAGGTTCACTATGGCTACACCTTC.

The chain links TRBV6-2 or TRBV6-3 to TRBJ2-7, with TRBD2 matching over 8 bases. CDR1 and CDR2 from the germline V gene are MNHEY and SVGEGT. The CDR3 covers 14 residues. The junction had 12 bases not matched to a gene; V was cut back by 5 bases and J by 9 bases. The CDR3 spells CASSPVTSEFRQYV. The CDR3 bases are TGTGCCAGCAGTCCCGTGACTAGCGAGTTTCGGCAGTACGTC.

As concerns this clonotype: A clone one base away is much larger, so this may be a read error. The chain recombines TRBV14 with TRBJ1-4, with 9 bases lining up with TRBD1. CDR1 and CDR2 (germline): SGHDN, FVKESK. This CDR3 is 16 amino acids long. Unmatched junction bases numbered 3, after V lost 4 bases and J lost 0 bases. CDR3 sequence reads: CASSRTGDATNEKLFF. CDR3 nucleotides: TGTGCCAGCAGCCGGACAGGGGACGCAACTAATGAAAAACTGTTTTTT.

This clonotype was seen at least ten times. The genes are TRBV27 and TRBJ2-1, with no clear D. Between the trimmed V and J ends, which lost 2 bases and 8 bases, there was a span of 13 bases. Germline CDR1 and CDR2: MNHEY and SMNVEV (reference sequence). CDR3 length equals 14 residues. CDR3 in DNA: TGTGCCAGCAGTTTAACGGCGGCTCGACATGAGCAGTTCTTC. Translated, it gives CASSLTAARHEQFF.

This clonotype has a handful of counts. V is TRBV7-3 and J is TRBJ1-1; no definite D call. Trimming stripped 5 bases from V and 0 bases from J, with 16 bases between. Germline-derived CDR1 and CDR2 are SGHTA and FQGTGA. The CDR3 has 16 amino acids. This CDR3 reads CASSPGGSLMNTEAFF. CDR3 DNA: TGTGCCAGCAGCCCCGGAGGGTCCCTGATGAACACTGAAGCTTTCTTT.

This clonotype was observed at least ten times. The V gene is TRBV6-1, the J gene TRBJ1-5; 7 bases fit TRBD1. CDR3 length: 15 amino acids. Looked up from germline, CDR1 is MNHNS and CDR2 is SASEGT. V was pared by 10 bases and J by 0 bases, with 9 bases of the junction left unmatched. CDR3 sequence reads: CATLRDSNSNQPQHF. The CDR3 nucleotides read TGTGCCACCCTCCGGGACAGTAATAGCAATCAGCCCCAGCATTTT.

This clonotype was seen many times. V is TRBV7-9 and J is TRBJ1-1; D perhaps matches TRBD1 (5 bases). Germline CDR1 is SEHNR and CDR2 is FQNEAQ (reference sequence). V dropped 4 bases and J dropped 1 base, with 13 bases sitting between them. The CDR3 covers 15 residues. This CDR3 reads CASSSTGVWNTEAFF. For the CDR3, the DNA is TGTGCCAGCAGCTCAACAGGCGTATGGAACACTGAAGCTTTCTTT.

The chain carries TRBV11-2 and TRBJ2-1; D is possibly TRBD1 (6 bases). Germline-derived CDR1 and CDR2 are SGHAT and FQNNGV. The CDR3 covers 13 residues. Trimming shortened V by 0 bases and J by 11 bases, and 11 bases separated the two germline ends. CDR3 bases: TGTGCCAGCAGCTTAGAATACAGGGCCAAGCAGTTCTTC. Amino acids: CASSLEYRAKQFF.

The gene calls are TRBV6-8 and TRBJ1-5; D gene uncertain. The CDR3 consists of 15 residues. Germline V CDR1 and CDR2: MNHGY, SAAAGT. V gave up 6 bases and J gave up 1 base, with 13 bases separating them. The CDR3: CASSPEWRSNQPQHF. CDR3 DNA sequence: TGTGCCAGCAGCCCGGAGTGGAGGAGCAATCAGCCCCAGCATTTT.

The chain has TRBV20-1 and TRBJ1-2; TRBD1 is a possible D gene (5 bases). The CDR3 consists of 12 residues. V was cut by 6 bases and J by 6 bases, with 14 bases left in between. Germline lookup yields CDR1 DFQATT and CDR2 SNEGSKA (reference sequence). CDR3 nucleotide sequence: TGCAGTGCCCCCCGCGGGGGGGATGGCTACACCTTC. Protein: CSAPRGGDGYTF.

CDR3 in DNA: TGTGCCAGCAGCATACTAGCGGGGGACGAGCAGTACTTC. It is translated as CASSILAGDEQYF. The J gene is TRBJ2-7, the V gene TRBV12-3 or TRBV12-4; TRBD2 matches at 11 bases. The CDR3 contains 13 residues. V lost 6 bases to trimming and J lost 5 bases; unmatched junction nucleotides: 3.

This clonotype was recorded a few times. This chain connects TRBV7-2 to TRBJ2-1; TRBD1 matches at 8 bases. Germline lookup yields CDR1 SGHTA and CDR2 FQGNSA. The V segment lost 5 bases and the J segment 2 bases; nucleotides outside the gene matches: 8. CDR3 length: 16 residues. The CDR3 protein is CASSDRRTGTYNEQFF. Written as DNA, the CDR3 is TGTGCCAGCAGCGACCGGAGGACAGGGACCTACAATGAGCAGTTCTTC.

Ten or more counts support this clonotype. The V gene is TRBV12-3 or TRBV12-4, the J gene TRBJ1-1; unclear D gene. The CDR3 is 14 residues long. Trimming took off 5 bases at V and 4 bases at J, with 14 bases between the two ends. CDR3 in amino acids: CASSLRLEGTEAFF. The DNA for the CDR3 is TGTGCCAGCAGTCTACGTCTTGAGGGCACTGAAGCTTTCTTT.

Only a few counts were recorded for this clonotype. The rearrangement links TRBV6-8 to TRBJ1-5; D is possibly TRBD1 (6 bases). V lost 5 bases and J lost 1, with 12 bases in between. CDR3 length: 15 residues. Germline V gene data show CDR1 as MNHGY and CDR2 as SAAAGT. CDR3 amino acids: CASSPSQGSNQPQHF. The DNA for the CDR3 is TGTGCCAGCAGTCCTTCCCAGGGGAGCAATCAGCCCCAGCATTTT.

This clonotype was observed a handful of times. The chain combines TRBV19 with TRBJ2-5; 9 positions match TRBD1. Germline CDR1 is LNHDA and CDR2 is SQIVND (reference sequence). This CDR3 is built from 15 residues. Losses at the gene ends were 3 bases for V and 3 bases for J; bases not matched to a gene: 5. In nucleotides, the CDR3 is TGTGCCAGTAGTATCCCGGGACAGGGAAAAGAGACCCAGTACTTC. It codes for CASSIPGQGKETQYF.

This clonotype has ten or more counts. The V call is TRBV2, the J call TRBJ2-7; D may be TRBD2 (5 bases). V shed 6 bases and J shed 3 bases, with 9 bases lying between them. The CDR3 loop spans 12 amino acids. Per the germline V gene, CDR1 is SNHLY and CDR2 is FYNNEI. The CDR3 sequence is CASRRALYEQYV. The CDR3 DNA is TGTGCCAGCAGGAGGGCCCTCTACGAGCAGTACGTC.